In this sample, the clone carrying this T cell receptor (beta chain) turned up many times. What it binds is unknown. The data derive from a study of blood T cells in healthy people across ages. Regarding the study as a whole: Age showed a roughly linear inverse relationship with TCR beta diversity per million T cells.

CDR3 length: 13 amino acids. The germline gives CDR1 MNHEY, CDR2 SMNVEV (reference sequence). V dropped 0 bases and J dropped 1 base, with 4 bases sitting between them. PCR was performed a second time for roughly 7 to 12 cycles using a sample-barcoded 5' primer and a J-beta primer mix. Every sample returned 3 million or more CDR3-containing paired-end reads. Via MiXCR, TCRdb re-called the 5' RACE reads, giving one row per CDR3 protein. The data contain roughly 1.5 million distinct CDR3 sequences, around 40% of them singletons. Material: blood. This TCR was sampled from a woman under 30 in good health. V usage is TRBV27 and J usage is TRBJ2-7; D uncertain. CDR3 coding DNA: TGTGCCAGCAGTTTATCGGATTCCTACGAGCAGTACTTC. It specifies CASSLSDSYEQYF.